These 17 T cell receptor beta chains were sequenced from one sample in a study of shared clonotypes between healthy human individuals. Method: immunoSEQ multiplex PCR; TCRdb's copy keeps in-frame clones and lacks some. The table records some 1 million clones, around 76% of them present only once. Input material: memory CD4+ T cells sorted from blood. Subset of the sample: CD45RA-negative fraction. These TCRs come from a man aged 18 to 30 in good health.

This chain connects TRBV19 to TRBJ2-5; 10 bases are shared with TRBD1. The trim removed 8 bases at V and 5 bases at J, leaving 17 bases unmatched. CDR3 length: 17 amino acids. In germline, CDR1 is LNHDA, CDR2 SQIVND (reference sequence). CDR3 DNA sequence: TGTGCCAGTTCACCCCTCGGGCAGACAGGGGGCAGGGAGACCCAGTACTTC. Encoded protein: CASSPLGQTGGRETQYF.

The chain uses TRBV18 and TRBJ1-4; a possible D gene is TRBD1 (5 bases). Looked up from germline, CDR1 is KGHSH and CDR2 is LQKENI. This CDR3 contains 16 residues. V gave up 3 bases and J gave up 8 bases, with 19 bases separating them. CDR3 in DNA: TGTGCCAGCTCACCCCGGACACACGGGACGGGAGAAAAACTGTTTTTT. This translates into CASSPRTHGTGEKLFF. Complete variable domain (other parts from reference TRBV18 and TRBJ1-4): NAGVMQNPRHLVRRRGQEARLRCSPMKGHSHVYWYRQLPEEGLKFMVYLQKENIIDESGMPKERFSAEFPKEGPSILRIQQVVRGDSAAYFCASSPRTHGTGEKLFFGSGTQLSVL.

The chain is built from TRBV30 and TRBJ1-5; no clear D. This CDR3 contains 13 residues. CDR1 GTSNPN and CDR2 SVGIG come from the germline V gene (reference sequence). With 2 bases removed from V and 1 base from J, the gap between germline ends came to 6 bases. The CDR3 DNA follows: TGTGCCTGGAGTTCCCGGAGCAATCAGCCCCAGCATTTT. Translation gives CAWSSRSNQPQHF.

The chain recombines TRBV5-6 with TRBJ1-2; no definite D call. CDR1 and CDR2 from the germline V gene are SGHDT and YYEEEE. The V gene lost 4 bases and the J gene lost 7 bases, with 11 bases spanning the gap. The CDR3 has 12 amino acids. CDR3 in amino acids: CASSPEAGGYTF. The DNA of the CDR3 is TGTGCCAGCAGCCCTGAGGCCGGTGGCTACACCTTC.

The V gene is TRBV28, the J gene TRBJ1-2; 7 nucleotides match TRBD1. Trimming cost V 5 bases and J 0 bases; bases outside gene matches: 3. Germline values: CDR1 MDHEN, CDR2 SYDVKM. The CDR3 totals 14 residues. DNA for the CDR3: TGTGCCAGCAGTCCCAGGGGGGCTAACTATGGCTACACCTTC. It translates to CASSPRGANYGYTF.

The rearrangement uses TRBV12-5 and TRBJ1-1; D is unclear. CDR3 length: 13 residues. The V end was cut by 0 bases, the J end by 6 bases, with 8 bases between. Germline assignment: CDR1 LGHNT and CDR2 FRNRAP. The CDR3 DNA reads as TGTGCTAGTGGTTTGGTACAGAGCGCTGAAGCTTTCTTT. Encoded protein: CASGLVQSAEAFF.

The V and J genes are TRBV5-6 and TRBJ1-6; D remains ambiguous. The CDR3 has 17 residues. In germline, CDR1 is SGHDT, CDR2 YYEEEE. Trimming removed 1 base at V and 0 bases at J, with 11 bases between. As DNA, the CDR3 is TGTGCCAGCAGCTTGCGGACGGCAAGCTCCTATAATTCACCCCTCCACTTT. It codes for CASSLRTASSYNSPLHF.

The chain combines TRBV10-3 with TRBJ1-1; the D is unclear. V lost 4 bases to trimming and J lost 4 bases, with 10 bases between them. Per the germline V gene, CDR1 is ENHRY and CDR2 is SYGVKD. This CDR3 region has 13 residues. CDR3: CAISVERATEAFF. The CDR3 nucleotides are TGTGCCATCAGTGTTGAGAGGGCCACTGAAGCTTTCTTT.

As to this clone: Given a much more abundant clone one base away, this may be a read error. The same CDR3 also results from other DNA sequences found in this sample. The V call is TRBV6-5, the J call TRBJ2-3, with D unclear. Germline values: CDR1 MNHEY, CDR2 SVGAGI. V dropped 6 bases and J dropped 6 bases, with 7 bases sitting between them. The CDR3 spans 11 residues. The CDR3 nucleotides read TGTGCCAGCAGCACCAGGGATACGCAGTATTTT. Amino acids: CASSTRDTQYF.

This clone was seen ten or more times. This sequence joins TRBV19 and TRBJ2-1, with 8 nucleotides matching TRBD1. The CDR3 loop spans 15 amino acids. J was trimmed by 7 bases and V by 3 bases; bases with no gene match: 8. Germline-derived CDR1 and CDR2 are LNHDA and SQIVND (reference sequence). The CDR3 loop is CASSMAGGLGNEQFF. CDR3 DNA: TGTGCCAGTAGTATGGCAGGGGGCCTGGGGAATGAGCAGTTCTTC.

This clone was recorded once. The genes are TRBV5-1 and TRBJ2-2; D possibly uses TRBD1 or TRBD2 (6 bases each). The ends were cut back, 4 bases at V and 4 bases at J, with 17 bases in the middle. The CDR3 contains 16 residues. Germline assignment: CDR1 SGHRS and CDR2 YFSETQ. In nucleotides, the CDR3 is TGCGCCAGCAGCCGGAATGTCGGGGGCACCACCGGGGAGCTGTTTTTT. Its translation is CASSRNVGGTTGELFF.

This chain links TRBV10-3 with TRBJ2-3; D perhaps matches TRBD1 (7 bases). This CDR3 comprises 12 residues. Germline V gene data show CDR1 as ENHRY and CDR2 as SYGVKD. The V end was cut by 6 bases, the J end by 11 bases, with 15 bases between. The CDR3 nucleotides are TGTGCCATCAGCCCGAGTCAGGGGGGGCAGTATTTT. As protein: CAISPSQGGQYF.

The CDR3 DNA is TGTGCCAGCAGTTTAGAGGGGGGTGGGACTTCACCCCTCCACTTT. This translates into CASSLEGGGTSPLHF. The chain employs TRBV27 and TRBJ1-6, with a tentative D call TRBD1 (6 bases). This CDR3 contains 15 residues. V lost 2 bases, J lost 9 bases, and 14 bases lay in between. Looked up from germline, CDR1 is MNHEY and CDR2 is SMNVEV (reference sequence).

This clone has only one observation. This sequence joins TRBV28 and TRBJ1-6, with D tentatively TRBD1 (5 bases). The CDR3 has 13 amino acids. Germline V gives CDR1 MDHEN, CDR2 SYDVKM. V was clipped by 5 bases and J by 14 bases, with 16 bases between them. CDR3 sequence reads: CASSLQWGLALHF. DNA for the CDR3: TGTGCCAGCAGTCTCCAATGGGGGTTAGCCCTCCACTTT.

The chain carries TRBV13 and TRBJ2-5; 11 bases are shared with TRBD2. This CDR3 region has 16 residues. Germline V CDR1 and CDR2: PRHDT, FYEKMQ (reference sequence). The trim removed 5 bases at V and 5 bases at J, leaving 10 bases unmatched. The CDR3: CASSRSGRGHRETQYF. The DNA for the CDR3 is TGTGCCAGCAGCCGTAGCGGGAGGGGACACCGGGAGACCCAGTACTTC.

The chain combines TRBV27 with TRBJ2-7, with a tentative D call TRBD1 (6 bases). This CDR3 spans 15 amino acids. Germline-derived CDR1 and CDR2 are MNHEY and SMNVEV (reference sequence). Trimming shortened V by 5 bases and J by 0 bases, and 14 bases separated the two germline ends. The CDR3 DNA reads as TGTGCCAGCAGTACTACCGGGACAATCTCCTACGAGCAGTACTTC. Translated, it gives CASSTTGTISYEQYF.

This chain joins TRBV12-5 and TRBJ2-5; no firm D call. V lost 1 base, J lost 2 bases, and 5 bases lay in between. From germline, CDR1 is LGHNT and CDR2 FRNRAP. The CDR3 contains 13 residues. The CDR3, as DNA: TGTGCTAGTGGTTTGGGAGCTCAAGAGACCCAGTACTTC. Its translation is CASGLGAQETQYF. Full variable domain (rest looked up from reference TRBV12-5 and TRBJ2-5): DARVTQTPRHKVTEMGQEVTMRCQPILGHNTVFWYRQTMMQGLELLAYFRNRAPLDDSGMPKDRFSAEMPDATLATLKIQPSEPRDSAVYFCASGLGAQETQYFGPGTRLLVL.